A single sample is the source of the 19 T cell receptor beta chains below, sequenced in a study of blood T cell repertoires in COVID-19. Repertoires were generated with immunoSEQ multiplex PCR, while TCRdb's copy carries only in-frame clones and drops some. The data hold tens of thousands of clones, with just over 85% observed a single time. The sample comprised peripheral blood. These receptor sequences come from a woman aged 80 or older with acute or convalescent COVID-19.

The DNA of the CDR3 is TGTGCCAGCAGCTTAGGGGCATCCCAGCCCCAGCATTTT. Protein sequence: CASSLGASQPQHF. The rearrangement joins TRBV5-4 to TRBJ1-5, with D maybe TRBD1 (5 bases). V lost 2 bases to trimming and J lost 7 bases, with 10 bases between them. Germline V CDR1 and CDR2: SGHNT, YYREEE (reference sequence). The CDR3 consists of 13 residues.

The chain couples TRBV7-9 to TRBJ2-2; possible D gene TRBD1, 6 bases. Germline V CDR1 and CDR2: SEHNR, FQNEAQ (reference sequence). This CDR3 contains 18 residues. Deletions cut 2 bases from V and 0 bases from J, with 16 bases between. CDR3 in DNA: TGTGCCAGCAGCTTACAGGTTCTGGGGGCGGCGAACACCGGGGAGCTGTTTTTT. Encoded protein: CASSLQVLGAANTGELFF. Looking up the rest from reference TRBV7-9 and TRBJ2-2 gives the full variable domain: DTGVSQNPRHKITKRGQNVTFRCDPISEHNRLYWYRQTLGQGPEFLTYFQNEAQLEKSRLLSDRFSAERPKGSFSTLEIQRTEQGDSAMYLCASSLQVLGAANTGELFFGEGSRLTVL.

The rearrangement uses TRBV6-1 and TRBJ1-2; possibly TRBD1 for D (6 bases). This CDR3 is 15 amino acids long. The germline V gene encodes CDR1 MNHNS and CDR2 SASEGT. V lost 2 bases, J lost 5 bases, and 15 bases lay in between. The CDR3 protein is CASSEMLGTLYGYTF. Written as DNA, the CDR3 is TGTGCCAGCAGTGAAATGCTCGGGACACTTTATGGCTACACCTTC.

V usage is TRBV6-5 and J usage is TRBJ1-5; TRBD1 might be the D (6 bases). Germline V gene data show CDR1 as MNHEY and CDR2 as SVGAGI. Deletions cut 5 bases from V and 6 bases from J, with 11 bases between. The CDR3 is 13 residues long. CDR3 residues: CASSPRGGQPQHF. The CDR3 DNA follows: TGTGCCAGCAGTCCCAGGGGCGGTCAGCCCCAGCATTTT.

A few counts support this clone. The genes are TRBV10-1 and TRBJ1-5; weak D call: TRBD1 (5 bases). The CDR3 covers 14 residues. V lost 3 bases to trimming and J lost 9 bases, with 15 bases between them. Per germline, CDR1 WNHNN and CDR2 SYGVQD (reference sequence). CDR3 in amino acids: CASSDGQGRGPQHF. The CDR3, as DNA: TGCGCCAGCAGTGACGGTCAGGGAAGGGGGCCCCAGCATTTT.

This clone was detected a few times. This rearrangement joins TRBV5-1 to TRBJ2-5; D might be TRBD2 (6 bases). The CDR3 has 14 amino acids. Between the trimmed V and J ends, which lost 7 bases and 1 base, there was a span of 14 bases. Germline V gene data show CDR1 as SGHRS and CDR2 as YFSETQ. The CDR3 DNA reads TGCGCCAGCCGAACCGGGACTGTCCAAGAGACCCAGTACTTC. Protein: CASRTGTVQETQYF. The complete variable domain, with remaining parts taken from reference TRBV5-1 and TRBJ2-5, reads KAGVTQTPRYLIKTRGQQVTLSCSPISGHRSVSWYQQTPGQGLQFLFEYFSETQRNKGNFPGRFSGRQFSNSRSEMNVSTLELGDSALYLCASRTGTVQETQYFGPGTRLLVL.

The chain uses TRBV11-1 and TRBJ1-1, with unresolved D. Between the trimmed V and J ends, which lost 1 base and 4 bases, there was a span of 10 bases. Germline assignment: CDR1 SGHAT and CDR2 FQDESV (reference sequence). The CDR3 is 14 residues long. The CDR3 nucleotides read TGTGCCAGCAGCTTAGGGCAATCTAGCACTGAAGCTTTCTTT. It specifies CASSLGQSSTEAFF.

The chain recombines TRBV6-5 with TRBJ1-6, with D unresolved. CDR3 size: 15 residues. Trimming took 4 bases from V and 0 from J, leaving 7 bases between them. CDR1 and CDR2 (germline): MNHEY, SVGAGI. The CDR3 DNA reads TGTGCCAGCAGTTGGGGAGGCTCCTATAATTCACCCCTCCACTTT. Amino acid sequence: CASSWGGSYNSPLHF.

The CDR3 reads CASRQQHGQGSEKLFF. The CDR3 nucleotides read TGTGCCAGTAGACAACAACACGGACAGGGGAGTGAAAAACTGTTTTTT. J is TRBJ1-4 and V is TRBV19; 9 nucleotides agree with TRBD1. V was clipped by 6 bases and J by 7 bases; unmatched bases: 12. This CDR3 has 16 residues. Germline CDR1 is LNHDA and CDR2 is SQIVND (reference sequence).

The chain joins TRBV25-1 to TRBJ2-1, with a tentative D call TRBD2 (7 bases). Germline-derived CDR1 and CDR2 are MGHDK and SYGVNS. Trimming shortened V by 8 bases and J by 1 base, and 15 bases separated the two germline ends. CDR3 size: 15 residues. The CDR3 is CASASRGASYNEQFF. CDR3 sequence (DNA): TGTGCCAGCGCATCCCGGGGGGCTTCCTACAATGAGCAGTTCTTC. The variable domain in full, with the rest retrieved from reference TRBV25-1 and TRBJ2-1, is EADIYQTPRYLVIGTGKKITLECSQTMGHDKMYWYQQDPGMELHLIHYSYGVNSTEKGDLSSESTVSRIRTEHFPLTLESARPSHTSQYLCASASRGASYNEQFFGPGTRLTVL.

The gene calls are TRBV27 and TRBJ2-1, with D tentatively TRBD2 (6 bases). Between the trimmed V and J ends, which lost 2 bases and 1 base, there was a span of 6 bases. The CDR3 contains 14 residues. Germline CDR1 reads MNHEY; CDR2 reads SMNVEV (reference sequence). As DNA, the CDR3 is TGTGCCAGCAGTTTAGGGGGGTCCTACAATGAGCAGTTCTTC. Translated, it gives CASSLGGSYNEQFF.

This clone was seen more than once but under ten times. This rearrangement joins TRBV29-1 to TRBJ1-2, with a weak D call TRBD1 (6 bases). From germline, CDR1 is SQVTM and CDR2 ANQGSEA. The V end was cut by 7 bases, the J end by 6 bases, with 12 bases between. The CDR3 totals 11 residues. In DNA form, the CDR3 reads TGCAGCGGAGGGGGACATGATGGCTACACCTTC. As protein: CSGGGHDGYTF.

Concerning this clone itself: The sample has other DNA sequences that encode this CDR3 too. In DNA, the CDR3 is TGTGCCAGCTCACCGACAGGGGGTCAAGAGACCCAGTACTTC. Amino acid sequence: CASSPTGGQETQYF. The V and J genes are TRBV18 and TRBJ2-5, with 9 bases lining up with TRBD1. The CDR3 consists of 14 residues. Trimming took 3 bases from V and 2 from J; bases not matched to a gene: 1. Germline V gene sequence: CDR1 KGHSH, CDR2 LQKENI.

The chain has TRBV10-3 and TRBJ2-7, with D possibly TRBD1 on 5 matching bases. Trimming cost V 4 bases and J 3 bases, with 7 bases left between them. Germline assignment: CDR1 ENHRY and CDR2 SYGVKD. The length of the CDR3 is 12 residues. In nucleotides, the CDR3 is TGTGCCATCAGTGTTCAGGGCTACGAGCAGTACTTC. Its protein is CAISVQGYEQYF.

The genes are TRBV27 and TRBJ2-7; tentative D call: TRBD1 (5 bases). V was shortened by 8 bases and J by 3 bases, with 20 bases between the two germline ends. CDR1 and CDR2 (germline): MNHEY, SMNVEV (reference sequence). The CDR3 is 15 residues long. CDR3 nucleotides: TGTGCCAGCCAGGCTGGGGCAGGAAGATTCTACGAGCAGTACTTC. This sequence encodes CASQAGAGRFYEQYF.

V is TRBV7-9 and J is TRBJ1-5; TRBD1 is a possible D gene (5 bases). V shed 5 bases and J shed 0 bases, with 11 bases lying between them. CDR3 size: 15 residues. The germline CDR1 and CDR2 sequences are SEHNR and FQNEAQ (reference sequence). CDR3 sequence (DNA): TGTGCCAGCAGCGCAGCAGGGAATAGCAATCAGCCCCAGCATTTT. Its protein product is CASSAAGNSNQPQHF. Filled out from reference TRBV7-9 and TRBJ1-5, the complete variable domain reads DTGVSQNPRHKITKRGQNVTFRCDPISEHNRLYWYRQTLGQGPEFLTYFQNEAQLEKSRLLSDRFSAERPKGSFSTLEIQRTEQGDSAMYLCASSAAGNSNQPQHFGDGTRLSIL.

Details on this clone: Other DNA sequences in the sample encode the same CDR3. The rearrangement uses TRBV9 and TRBJ1-1; D is perhaps TRBD1 (5 bases). From germline, CDR1 is SGDLS and CDR2 YYNGEE. The CDR3 sequence is 15 residues long. Trimming took 0 bases from V and 1 from J, leaving 10 bases between them. The CDR3 DNA reads as TGTGCCAGCAGCGTAGGTGGCGGGGGGAACACTGAAGCTTTCTTT. It yields the protein CASSVGGGGNTEAFF.

The rearrangement uses TRBV5-1 and TRBJ2-3; 7 bases are shared with TRBD1. Germline V gives CDR1 SGHRS, CDR2 YFSETQ. Trimming removed 4 bases from V and 2 bases from J; junction bases left unmatched: 7. CDR3 size: 15 residues. CDR3 sequence (DNA): TGCGCCAGCAGCAGAACAGGGGCCCTCACAGATACGCAGTATTTT. Amino acids: CASSRTGALTDTQYF. The full variable domain, rest sourced from reference TRBV5-1 and TRBJ2-3, is KAGVTQTPRYLIKTRGQQVTLSCSPISGHRSVSWYQQTPGQGLQFLFEYFSETQRNKGNFPGRFSGRQFSNSRSEMNVSTLELGDSALYLCASSRTGALTDTQYFGPGTRLTVL.

V gene TRBV4-1 combines with J gene TRBJ1-1; D remains unclear. Germline CDR1 reads MGHRA; CDR2 reads YSYEKL. This CDR3 comprises 16 residues. V lost 2 bases and J lost 1, with 14 bases in between. CDR3 sequence reads: CASSQLETKKNTEAFF. The DNA of the CDR3 is TGCGCCAGCAGCCAACTAGAGACCAAAAAGAACACTGAAGCTTTCTTT.